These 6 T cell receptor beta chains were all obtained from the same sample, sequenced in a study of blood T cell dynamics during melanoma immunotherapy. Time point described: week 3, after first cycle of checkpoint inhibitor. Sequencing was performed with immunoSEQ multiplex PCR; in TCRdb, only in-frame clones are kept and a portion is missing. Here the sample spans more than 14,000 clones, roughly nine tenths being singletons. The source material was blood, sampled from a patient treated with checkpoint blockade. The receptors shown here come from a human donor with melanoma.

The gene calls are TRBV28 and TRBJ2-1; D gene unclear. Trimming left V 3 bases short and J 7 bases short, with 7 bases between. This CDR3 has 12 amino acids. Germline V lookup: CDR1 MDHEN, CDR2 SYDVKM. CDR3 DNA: TGTGCCAGCAGTTTGTCGGTGAATGAGCAGTTCTTC. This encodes CASSLSVNEQFF.

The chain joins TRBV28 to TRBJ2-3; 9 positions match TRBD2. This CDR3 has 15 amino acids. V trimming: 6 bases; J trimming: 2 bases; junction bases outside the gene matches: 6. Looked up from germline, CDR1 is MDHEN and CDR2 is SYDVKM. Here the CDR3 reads CASSQTSGFTDTQYF. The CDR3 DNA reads TGTGCCAGCAGCCAGACTAGCGGATTCACAGATACGCAGTATTTT.

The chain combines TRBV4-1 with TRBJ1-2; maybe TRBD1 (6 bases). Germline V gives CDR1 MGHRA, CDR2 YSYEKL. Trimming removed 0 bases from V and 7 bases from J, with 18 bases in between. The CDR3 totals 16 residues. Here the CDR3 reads CASSQDWGRVFGGYTF. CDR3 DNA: TGCGCCAGCAGCCAAGATTGGGGGCGGGTGTTTGGTGGCTACACCTTC.

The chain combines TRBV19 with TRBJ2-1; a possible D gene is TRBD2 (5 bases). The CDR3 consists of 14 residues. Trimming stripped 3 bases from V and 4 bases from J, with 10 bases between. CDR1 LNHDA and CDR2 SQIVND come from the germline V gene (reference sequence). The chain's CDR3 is CASSIGGSYNEQFF. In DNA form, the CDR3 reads TGTGCCAGTAGTATCGGTGGGAGTTACAATGAGCAGTTCTTC.

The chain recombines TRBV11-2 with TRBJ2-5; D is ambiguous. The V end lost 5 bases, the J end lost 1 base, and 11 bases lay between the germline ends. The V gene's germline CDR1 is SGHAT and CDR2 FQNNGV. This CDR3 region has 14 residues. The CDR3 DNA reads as TGTGCCAGCAGCCCACAGTCCCTCCAAGAGACCCAGTACTTC. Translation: CASSPQSLQETQYF.

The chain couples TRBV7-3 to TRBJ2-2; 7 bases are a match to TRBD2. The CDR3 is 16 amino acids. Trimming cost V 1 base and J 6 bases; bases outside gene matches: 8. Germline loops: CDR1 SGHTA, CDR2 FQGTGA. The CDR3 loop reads CASSLSSGVAAGELFF. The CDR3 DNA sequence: TGTGCCAGCAGCTTAAGCAGCGGGGTCGCGGCCGGGGAGCTGTTTTTT. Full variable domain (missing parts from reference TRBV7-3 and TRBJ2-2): GAGVSQTPSNKVTEKGKYVELRCDPISGHTALYWYRQSLGQGPEFLIYFQGTGAADDSGLPNDRFFAVRPEGSVSTLKIQRTERGDSAVYLCASSLSSGVAAGELFFGEGSRLTVL.